This T cell receptor (beta chain) was captured by sequencing in a study of blood T cell repertoires in COVID-19 (dated by TCRdb to 2019 to 2021). General notes on the study: The collaborator samples originated in the United States, Italy and Spain and spanned the acute and convalescent phases of COVID-19. The prospective study material was composed of cDNA or gDNA derived from T cells, B-cell-depleted T cells, or PBMCs. Deeply sampled blood TCRbeta repertoires from subjects exposed to, actively infected with, or recovered from COVID-19 were included in the dataset. A freely available public database, intended as a resource for researchers studying the immune response to SARS-CoV-2, is where the repertoires were released. Samples came from the ongoing ImmuneRACE study (first 160 participants) plus 1,254 subjects from 6 global collaborators. Nearly every sample came with metadata listing a de-identified subject ID, COVID-19 status, age in years and sex. Where HLA class I and class II types were available, the types were taken from metadata supplied by the sample provider, not from assay-based typing. Overall study results and their limits: The amount of clinical and demographic metadata varied by source and participant and was provided uncurated.

TCRbeta CDR3 regions were amplified from genomic DNA using the immunoSEQ Assay, a bias-controlled multiplex PCR. Per the authors' processing: Within the assay, amplification of reference gene primers was used to estimate how many nucleated cells each sample contained. To quantify the absolute abundance of each unique TCRbeta CDR3 rearrangement, sequence reads were collapsed and filtered. For each sample, productive Simpson clonality was calculated as the square root of Simpson's diversity index across productive rearrangements. TCRdb mirrors the immuneACCESS table, restricted to in-frame sequences. Some clones are absent from its copies; in checked studies, under half trace to an unresolved V gene, and the reason for the others is unknown. V, J and clone size are those of that table, while D and trimming were read from the DNA. A total of over 80,000 clones appear in this sample, around 80% of them only once. Approximately 15% of the sample lies in the top ten.

Collaborating institutions collected whole blood in K2EDTA tubes following their own protocols. For TCRbeta analysis, collaborators shipped samples in one of three forms: frozen whole blood, isolated PBMCs, or DNA extracted from either of those sample types. On this clone itself: Its cognate antigen has yet to be identified. Base qualities are missing; no much larger clone stands one base away.

Sequencing input: peripheral blood. This sequence was found in a woman aged 60 to 75 with acute or convalescent COVID-19.

The DNA sequence is given as TGTGCCAGCAGTTACTCAGGGACTAGCGATAGGGAGCAGTTCTTC. Its protein is CASSYSGTSDREQFF. This chain is built from TRBV6-5 and TRBJ2-1, with 10 junctional bases fitting TRBD2. The germline V gene encodes CDR1 MNHEY and CDR2 SVGAGI. V trim: 0 bases; J trim: 10 bases; unmatched bases: 6. Counted from cysteine to phenylalanine, this CDR3 has 15 amino acids. Of all the DNA, just the CDR3 is kept, 45 bases in frame from base 1.